This T cell receptor beta chain was obtained from a study of PD-1 blockade in classical Hodgkin lymphoma. To note about this clone: Its target is not known.

Every one of the patients relapsed after autologous stem cell transplantation (brentuximab vedotin exposure was variable). Study conclusions and caveats: The study reported lower baseline TCR diversity in newly diagnosed patients than in healthy donors.

Only in-frame clones appear in the TCRdb table, and some are missing; sequencing was by immunoSEQ multiplex PCR. Among 50,000 or so clones listed, 91% were seen once. The specimen comprised peripheral blood mononuclear cells (PBMCs), sampled before the second cycle of nivolumab. The sequence came from a human donor with classical Hodgkin lymphoma.

CDR3 sequence: CASREDSYGYTF. The CDR3 DNA reads TGTGCCAGCAGGGAAGACAGCTATGGCTACACCTTC. This chain links TRBV27 with TRBJ1-2; perhaps TRBD1 as D (5 bases). Deletions cut 6 bases from V and 4 bases from J, with 9 bases between. The CDR3 consists of 12 residues. CDR1 and CDR2 from the germline V gene are MNHEY and SMNVEV (reference sequence).